The clone carrying this T cell receptor beta chain was counted only a few times. Sorted populations all exceeded 95% purity. The data derive from a study of beta chain features in type 1 diabetes. Looking at the study overall: Cell yields, gender and age were comparable in patients and healthy donors.

Of the isolated RNA, all was reverse transcribed, and so the sequenced material was expressed TCRB transcripts. This table comes from immunoSEQ multiplex PCR, and its TCRdb copy is limited to in-frame clones, with some not included. This table has 250,000 to 350,000 clones, 13% to 15% appearing once. The CDR3 has 14 residues. Germline CDR1 SGHTA, CDR2 FQGNSA. V shed 6 bases and J shed 0 bases, with 8 bases lying between them. The clonotype comes from a young man in good health. The chain links TRBV7-2 to TRBJ2-2; a possible D gene is TRBD1 (5 bases). Specimen: central memory CD4+ T cells from blood. The DNA of the CDR3 is TGTGCCAGCAGGAGACAGACGAACACCGGGGAGCTGTTTTTT. Translated: CASRRQTNTGELFF.